A single sample is the source of the 32 T cell receptor beta chains below, sequenced in a study of shared clonotypes between healthy human individuals. Clones were sequenced by immunoSEQ multiplex PCR, and TCRdb holds only the in-frame ones, with some missing. Of some 2.1 million clones listed, about 95% are singletons. Input material: naive CD4+ T cells sorted from blood. The subset is: CD45RA+ positively selected. All receptors come from a man aged 18 to 30 in good health.

The rearrangement links TRBV19 to TRBJ1-2, with 11 bases lining up with TRBD1. Germline V gene data show CDR1 as LNHDA and CDR2 as SQIVND (reference sequence). The CDR3 runs 13 residues. Trimming at V came to 8 bases and at J to 7 bases, leaving 6 bases not matched to a gene. The CDR3 protein is CASWTGGVFGYTF. In DNA, the CDR3 is TGTGCCAGTTGGACAGGGGGCGTGTTTGGCTACACCTTC.

The chain recombines TRBV29-1 with TRBJ2-1; D is unresolved. V gave up 4 bases and J gave up 5 bases, with 6 bases separating them. Germline CDR1 is SQVTM and CDR2 is ANQGSEA. The CDR3 consists of 11 residues. The CDR3 region is CSVAGNNEQFF. The CDR3 DNA is TGCAGCGTTGCTGGCAACAATGAGCAGTTCTTC.

The V gene is TRBV11-1, the J gene TRBJ1-6; D is possibly TRBD1 (5 bases). Germline V gene sequence: CDR1 SGHAT, CDR2 FQDESV (reference sequence). The V and J ends lost 4 bases and 6 bases respectively, with 7 bases between them. The CDR3 has 13 amino acids. The DNA of the CDR3 is TGTGCCAGCAGCTCCGGGACTAATTCACCCCTCCACTTT. This translates into CASSSGTNSPLHF. The variable domain in full, completed from reference TRBV11-1 and TRBJ1-6, reads EAEVAQSPRYKITEKSQAVAFWCDPISGHATLYWYRQILGQGPELLVQFQDESVVDDSQLPKDRFSAERLKGVDSTLKIQPAELGDSAMYLCASSSGTNSPLHFGNGTRLTVT.

V and J are TRBV7-6 and TRBJ2-7; D gene uncertain. Trimming removed 6 bases at V and 3 bases at J, with 15 bases between. CDR1 SGHVS and CDR2 FNYEAQ come from the germline V gene. The CDR3 is 14 residues long. CDR3 in amino acids: CASSLVPESYEQYF. The CDR3 nucleotides are TGTGCCAGCAGTCTAGTGCCGGAAAGCTACGAGCAGTACTTC.

This rearrangement joins TRBV30 to TRBJ1-1, with a weak D call TRBD1 (5 bases). The germline V gene has CDR1 GTSNPN and CDR2 SVGIG (reference sequence). This CDR3 region has 12 residues. Trimming shortened V by 4 bases and J by 0 bases, and 6 bases separated the two germline ends. CDR3 in DNA: TGTGCCTGGAAAGGGGTGAACACTGAAGCTTTCTTT. This encodes CAWKGVNTEAFF.

The chain employs TRBV5-8 and TRBJ2-7, with 11 nucleotides matching TRBD2. The CDR3 has 19 amino acids. Germline CDR1 is SGHTS and CDR2 is YDEGEE. V shed 2 bases and J 2 bases; nucleotides not matched to a gene: 15. The CDR3 region has the DNA TGTGCCAGCAGCTTCCCCTCCAACCTGACTAGCGGGAATACCTACGAGCAGTACTTC. It specifies CASSFPSNLTSGNTYEQYF.

The chain combines TRBV7-9 with TRBJ2-1; possible D gene TRBD1, 6 bases. V was clipped by 3 bases and J by 8 bases, with 14 bases between them. CDR1 is SEHNR, CDR2 FQNEAQ, per germline (reference sequence). The CDR3 is made up of 14 amino acids. Here the CDR3 DNA reads TGTGCCAGCAGCTTCCTAGGGGGTGGGGATGAGCAGTTCTTC. Encoded protein: CASSFLGGGDEQFF.

In DNA form, the CDR3 reads TGTGCCAGCCATCGCCTATGGAATGAAAAACTGTTTTTT. It encodes CASHRLWNEKLFF. The chain is built from TRBV2 and TRBJ1-4; D is unclear. This CDR3 comprises 13 residues. Germline V gene lookup returns CDR1 SNHLY and CDR2 FYNNEI. V was cut by 8 bases and J by 5 bases, with 12 bases left in between.

The chain employs TRBV5-1 and TRBJ2-1, with TRBD2 matching 11 bases. Trimming removed 0 bases from V and 4 bases from J; junction bases left unmatched: 3. This CDR3 region has 16 residues. Germline V gives CDR1 SGHRS, CDR2 YFSETQ. The chain's CDR3 is CASSLGGLAGYNEQFF. CDR3 nucleotides: TGCGCCAGCAGCTTGGGTGGACTAGCGGGTTACAATGAGCAGTTCTTC.

The table lists this clone with a few counts. The chain employs TRBV11-2 and TRBJ2-3; D uncertain. The CDR3 has 11 residues. Germline-derived CDR1 and CDR2 are SGHAT and FQNNGV. V lost 2 bases and J lost 3, with 0 bases in between. The CDR3 sequence: CASSLTDTQYF. The CDR3 nucleotides read TGTGCCAGCAGCTTAACAGATACGCAGTATTTT. Together with reference TRBV11-2 and TRBJ2-3, the CDR3 gives the full variable domain: EAGVAQSPRYKIIEKRQSVAFWCNPISGHATLYWYQQILGQGPKLLIQFQNNGVVDDSQLPKDRFSAERLKGVDSTLKIQPAKLEDSAVYLCASSLTDTQYFGPGTRLTVL.

The chain joins TRBV29-1 to TRBJ2-4, with 7 bases that match TRBD2. The length of the CDR3 is 14 residues. V lost 4 bases to trimming and J lost 1 base; unmatched junction nucleotides: 4. In germline, CDR1 is SQVTM, CDR2 ANQGSEA. DNA of the CDR3: TGCAGCGTTGTGCGGGAGCATGCCAAAAACATTCAGTACTTC. It yields the protein CSVVREHAKNIQYF.

J is TRBJ2-7 and V is TRBV12-2; whether TRBD1, the table's D call, matches the DNA was not checked. TRBV12-2 is designated a pseudogene. CDR3 length equals 15 residues. In nucleotides, the CDR3 is TGTGCAAGTCGCTTAGCGGGGACAGTAAAGCACGAGCAGTACTTC. Residues: CASRLAGTVKHEQYF.

The chain recombines TRBV5-1 with TRBJ1-4, with 7 bases fitting TRBD1. Germline V lookup: CDR1 SGHRS, CDR2 YFSETQ. The CDR3 totals 17 residues. V was clipped by 1 base and J by 2 bases; unmatched bases: 8. As DNA, the CDR3 is TGCGCCAGCAGCTTGCGAGGGGGCGCGGGGACTAATGAAAAACTGTTTTTT. It is translated as CASSLRGGAGTNEKLFF.

On this clone itself: The identical CDR3 is also encoded by other nucleotide sequences in the sample. This rearrangement joins TRBV18 to TRBJ2-3; tentative D call: TRBD2 (6 bases). Trimming shortened V by 2 bases and J by 6 bases, and 9 bases separated the two germline ends. Germline CDR1 is KGHSH and CDR2 is LQKENI. The CDR3 loop spans 13 amino acids. The CDR3 bases are TGTGCCAGCTCACCAACACTAGCCGATACGCAGTATTTT. It translates to CASSPTLADTQYF.

As to this clone: The sample carries other DNA sequences with the same CDR3. The gene calls are TRBV7-2 and TRBJ1-2; D uncertain. The CDR3 totals 13 residues. Germline CDR1 reads SGHTA; CDR2 reads FQGNSA. Trimming removed 0 bases from V and 2 bases from J, with 4 bases in between. CDR3 amino acids: CASSLAANYGYTF. The CDR3 coding sequence is TGTGCCAGCAGCTTAGCGGCGAACTATGGCTACACCTTC. The complete variable domain, with remaining parts taken from reference TRBV7-2 and TRBJ1-2, reads GAGVSQSPSNKVTEKGKDVELRCDPISGHTALYWYRQSLGQGLEFLIYFQGNSAPDKSGLPSDRFSAERTGGSVSTLTIQRTQQEDSAVYLCASSLAANYGYTFGSGTRLTVV.

J is TRBJ1-3 and V is TRBV7-9, with unresolved D. CDR3 size: 15 residues. Per germline, CDR1 SEHNR and CDR2 FQNEAQ (reference sequence). Trimming left V 4 bases short and J 0 bases short, with 10 bases between. The CDR3 loop is CASSSPSPSGNTIYF. The CDR3 region has the DNA TGTGCCAGCAGCTCCCCTAGCCCCTCTGGAAACACCATATATTTT.

V and J are TRBV4-3 and TRBJ1-1, with D hard to call. Germline CDR1 is LGHNA and CDR2 is YSLEER. Trimming took 4 bases from V and 1 from J, leaving 10 bases between them. The CDR3 length is 14 residues. The chain's CDR3 is CASSRVAGNTEAFF. Here the CDR3 DNA reads TGCGCCAGCAGCCGAGTAGCGGGGAACACTGAAGCTTTCTTT.

This clone was seen only once. The chain carries TRBV7-9 and TRBJ2-5; 9 nucleotides align to TRBD2. The CDR3 contains 17 residues. V lost 0 bases and J lost 3; bases outside the gene matches: 8. CDR1 and CDR2 (germline): SEHNR, FQNEAQ (reference sequence). This CDR3 is CASSLAFGVAGEETQYF. The CDR3 bases are TGTGCCAGCAGCTTAGCTTTTGGGGTAGCGGGAGAAGAGACCCAGTACTTC.

This clone was seen only once. This chain joins TRBV14 and TRBJ2-1; a weak D match, TRBD1 (5 bases). V gave up 2 bases and J gave up 4 bases, with 15 bases separating them. The CDR3 is 16 residues long. The germline V gene has CDR1 SGHDN and CDR2 FVKESK. The CDR3 DNA reads TGTGCCAGCAGCCAATTTGACAGCTTCCGTTACAATGAGCAGTTCTTC. The encoded protein is CASSQFDSFRYNEQFF.

The V call is TRBV5-1, the J call TRBJ2-2; no reliable D call. Germline V gene lookup returns CDR1 SGHRS and CDR2 YFSETQ. This CDR3 comprises 15 residues. V gave up 6 bases and J gave up 1 base, with 13 bases separating them. This CDR3 is CASTTRFGNTGELFF. The CDR3 DNA reads as TGCGCCAGCACCACACGTTTTGGGAACACCGGGGAGCTGTTTTTT.

This rearrangement joins TRBV5-4 to TRBJ2-6; weak D call: TRBD2 (5 bases). This CDR3 region has 15 residues. Germline V gene data show CDR1 as SGHNT and CDR2 as YYREEE (reference sequence). The V and J ends lost 2 bases and 3 bases respectively, with 9 bases between them. For the CDR3, the DNA is TGTGCCAGCAGCTTAGAGGGAATTGGGGCCAACGTCCTGACTTTC. This translates into CASSLEGIGANVLTF. The full variable domain, its missing parts supplied by reference TRBV5-4 and TRBJ2-6, is ETGVTQSPTHLIKTRGQQVTLRCSSQSGHNTVSWYQQALGQGPQFIFQYYREEENGRGNFPPRFSGLQFPNYSSELNVNALELDDSALYLCASSLEGIGANVLTFGAGSRLTVL.

The chain joins TRBV28 to TRBJ2-7; no reliable D call. The CDR3 is made up of 15 amino acids. V gave up 6 bases and J gave up 5 bases, with 20 bases separating them. Germline CDR1 and CDR2: MDHEN and SYDVKM. The CDR3 loop is CASRPPLRTYDEQYF. CDR3 coding DNA: TGTGCCAGCAGACCTCCACTGCGCACATACGACGAGCAGTACTTC.

With respect to this clone: Other DNA variants within this sample encode the same CDR3. The chain combines TRBV5-1 with TRBJ2-7; D not certain. Trimming pared 0 bases from V and 0 bases from J, leaving 7 bases between. In germline, CDR1 is SGHRS, CDR2 YFSETQ. The CDR3 runs to 14 residues. CDR3 DNA sequence: TGCGCCAGCAGCTTGGAAGGCCCCTCCTACGAGCAGTACTTC. Protein product: CASSLEGPSYEQYF.

This chain joins TRBV6-6 and TRBJ1-5, with 7 bases that match TRBD1. The CDR3 extends over 15 amino acids. V trimming: 0 bases; J trimming: 7 bases; junction bases outside the gene matches: 6. Germline V gene data show CDR1 as MNHNY and CDR2 as SVGAGI (reference sequence). CDR3 DNA: TGTGCCAGCAGTTACTCAGCCACAGGGGTACAGCCCCAGCATTTT. It translates to CASSYSATGVQPQHF.

The chain links TRBV5-1 to TRBJ1-1, with D maybe TRBD1 (6 bases). The length of the CDR3 is 13 residues. Trimming took off 4 bases at V and 4 bases at J, with 11 bases between the two ends. Germline V CDR1 and CDR2: SGHRS, YFSETQ. In DNA form, the CDR3 reads TGCGCCAGCAGCCAATCAGGGGTCACTGAAGCTTTCTTT. This translates into CASSQSGVTEAFF.

The CDR3 sequence: CASSNGDRGQSSYEQYF. Written as DNA, the CDR3 is TGTGCCAGTAGTAACGGGGACAGGGGTCAATCTTCCTACGAGCAGTACTTC. The chain couples TRBV19 to TRBJ2-7; 10 bases map to TRBD1. In germline, CDR1 is LNHDA, CDR2 SQIVND (reference sequence). V was clipped by 4 bases and J by 1 base; unmatched bases: 10. CDR3 length: 17 residues. The whole variable domain, filled in from reference TRBV19 and TRBJ2-7, reads DGGITQSPKYLFRKEGQNVTLSCEQNLNHDAMYWYRQDPGQGLRLIYYSQIVNDFQKGDIAEGYSVSREKKESFPLTVTSAQKNPTAFYLCASSNGDRGQSSYEQYFGPGTRLTVT.

The sample holds a few counts of this clone. The CDR3 sequence: CASSPDRGPYGYTF. Here the CDR3 DNA reads TGTGCCAGCTCACCGGACAGGGGCCCTTATGGCTACACCTTC. The genes are TRBV18 and TRBJ1-2, with 9 bases fitting TRBD1. CDR3 length: 14 residues. Trimming removed 3 bases from V and 5 bases from J; junction bases left unmatched: 4. The germline CDR1 and CDR2 sequences are KGHSH and LQKENI.

The chain couples TRBV4-3 to TRBJ2-2; 13 nucleotides line up with TRBD2. The CDR3 extends over 16 amino acids. Germline V gives CDR1 LGHNA, CDR2 YSLEER. Losses at the gene ends were 1 base for V and 8 bases for J; bases not matched to a gene: 4. The CDR3 spells CASSQGLAGGQGELFF. DNA of the CDR3: TGCGCCAGCAGCCAAGGACTAGCGGGAGGTCAAGGGGAGCTGTTTTTT.

This sequence joins TRBV10-3 and TRBJ1-3; D possibly corresponds to TRBD1 (5 bases). The V end was cut by 2 bases, the J end by 0 bases, with 14 bases between. CDR3 length: 17 amino acids. Germline V gene data show CDR1 as ENHRY and CDR2 as SYGVKD. CDR3 sequence reads: CAISEILGGISGNTIYF. For the CDR3, the DNA is TGTGCCATCAGTGAGATTTTGGGGGGAATCTCTGGAAACACCATATATTTT.

This clone was detected only once. Other DNA sequences from this sample encode an identical CDR3 as well. V and J are TRBV5-1 and TRBJ2-7; D remains unclear. The V gene's germline CDR1 is SGHRS and CDR2 YFSETQ. V lost 0 bases and J 0 bases, leaving 7 bases between the germline ends. The CDR3 has 14 residues. The CDR3: CASSLDRYSYEQYF. The CDR3 DNA sequence: TGCGCCAGCAGCTTGGATCGGTACTCCTACGAGCAGTACTTC.

Remarks on this clone: The sample has other DNA sequences that encode this CDR3 too. The CDR3 protein is CASSPGQASNQPQHF. In DNA form, the CDR3 reads TGTGCCAGCAGTCCTGGACAGGCCAGCAATCAGCCCCAGCATTTT. This chain joins TRBV28 and TRBJ1-5; 7 bases are a match to TRBD1. V lost 5 bases to trimming and J lost 1 base; unmatched junction nucleotides: 5. Germline V gene sequence: CDR1 MDHEN, CDR2 SYDVKM. This CDR3 contains 15 residues.

A remark on this clone: The same CDR3 also results from other DNA sequences found in this sample. The chain recombines TRBV28 with TRBJ1-6; TRBD1 is a possible D gene (6 bases). The CDR3 length is 13 residues. V was clipped by 4 bases and J by 9 bases, with 10 bases between them. The germline CDR1 and CDR2 sequences are MDHEN and SYDVKM. In DNA form, the CDR3 reads TGTGCCAGCAGTTCACAGGGAGGTTCACCCCTCCACTTT. Its protein is CASSSQGGSPLHF.